This T cell receptor (beta chain) was obtained from a study of cytomegalovirus exposure and HLA in healthy donors. Study conclusions and caveats: Exclusion as indistinguishable affected some V segments, including TRBV6-2 and TRBV6-3.

Germline V gene lookup returns CDR1 KGHSH and CDR2 LQKENI. The trim removed 8 bases at V and 3 bases at J, leaving 8 bases unmatched. The CDR3 totals 14 residues. Every donor was a healthy person donating bone marrow. A remark on this clone: The antigen remains undetermined.

With 60 Vbeta and 13 Jbeta primers, the PCR was carried out. Clones were read by immunoSEQ multiplex PCR, and TCRdb kept only the in-frame ones, dropping some. Of 150,000 to 200,000 clones in the sample, about 84% are singletons; the top ten hold 1.3%. Input material: PBMCs. This sequence joins TRBV18 and TRBJ2-7, with 9 positions matching TRBD1. The receptor's source is a man in his fifties in good health and CMV-seropositive. The CDR3 DNA is TGTGCCAGCACCGGACAGGGGCGCCTCTACGAGCAGTACTTC. Its protein is CASTGQGRLYEQYF.